The present T cell receptor beta chain was sequenced within a study of T cells in Graves' hyperthyroidism and ophthalmopathy. This clonotype was counted a few times. The antigen is undetermined. RNA transcripts provided the source from which TCR beta CDR3 regions were amplified. During a first-round RT-PCR of the TCR CDR3, the HTBI primer set was used. TCRdb processed the multiplex PCR reads anew with MiXCR; each CDR3 protein has one entry. The top ten hold 9.2% of the sample, which has hundreds of thousands of distinct CDR3 sequences, less than 15% seen once. Whole-study results and caveats: Blood also carried most thyroid clonotypes expanded above 0.001. From stable hyperthyroidism, ophthalmopathy was set apart by a 13 V-J model.

V lost 4 bases to trimming and J lost 4 bases, with 11 bases between them. The germline V gene has CDR1 SGDLS and CDR2 YYNGEE. This CDR3 comprises 13 residues. This clonotype was sampled from a woman aged 18-29 years with Graves' hyperthyroidism. The V call is TRBV9, the J call TRBJ1-2; D ambiguous. Sequenced material: blood. CDR3 in DNA: TGTGCCAGCAGCTCACCCCCGGGCTATGGCTACACCTTC. Translating gives CASSSPPGYGYTF.